One and the same sample provided the 25 T cell receptor beta chains below, sequenced in a study of cytomegalovirus exposure and HLA in healthy donors. PCR used 60 Vbeta primers and 13 Jbeta primers. Method: immunoSEQ multiplex PCR; TCRdb's copy keeps in-frame clones and lacks some. This table has 200,000 or so clones, about 86% appearing once. Specimen: PBMCs. These receptors were obtained from a woman between 18 and 29 years old in good health and CMV-seropositive.

To note about this clone: The sample contains more than one DNA sequence encoding this CDR3. The chain combines TRBV5-1 with TRBJ2-5; possibly TRBD2 for D (6 bases). CDR3 length: 13 amino acids. The V gene lost 5 bases and the J gene lost 2 bases, with 10 bases spanning the gap. CDR1 and CDR2 (germline): SGHRS, YFSETQ. CDR3 in DNA: TGCGCCAGCAGAGAGGGACTGCAAGAGACCCAGTACTTC. Amino acids: CASREGLQETQYF. Full variable domain (remainder filled in from reference TRBV5-1 and TRBJ2-5): KAGVTQTPRYLIKTRGQQVTLSCSPISGHRSVSWYQQTPGQGLQFLFEYFSETQRNKGNFPGRFSGRQFSNSRSEMNVSTLELGDSALYLCASREGLQETQYFGPGTRLLVL.

This clone was picked up a small number of times. The V gene is TRBV7-3, the J gene TRBJ2-3; 8 bases fit TRBD2. Germline CDR1 is SGHTA and CDR2 is FQGTGA. V trimming: 5 bases; J trimming: 2 bases; junction bases outside the gene matches: 9. CDR3 length: 16 residues. The CDR3 here is CASSPQGRGDTDTQYF. The DNA for the CDR3 is TGTGCCAGCAGCCCGCAGGGGCGGGGGGACACAGATACGCAGTATTTT. Using reference TRBV7-3 and TRBJ2-3 for the parts outside the CDR3, the full variable domain is GAGVSQTPSNKVTEKGKYVELRCDPISGHTALYWYRQSLGQGPEFLIYFQGTGAADDSGLPNDRFFAVRPEGSVSTLKIQRTERGDSAVYLCASSPQGRGDTDTQYFGPGTRLTVL.

This clone was recorded once. V gene TRBV5-1 combines with J gene TRBJ2-7; TRBD1 agrees at 9 bases. There are 16 residues in the CDR3. Per germline, CDR1 SGHRS and CDR2 YFSETQ. Germline trimming cut 0 bases from V and 1 base from J; bases unmatched to any gene: 5. This chain's CDR3 is CASSLVIGTGSYEQYF. Written as DNA, the CDR3 is TGCGCCAGCAGCTTGGTTATTGGGACAGGGTCCTACGAGCAGTACTTC. Full variable domain (remainder filled in from reference TRBV5-1 and TRBJ2-7): KAGVTQTPRYLIKTRGQQVTLSCSPISGHRSVSWYQQTPGQGLQFLFEYFSETQRNKGNFPGRFSGRQFSNSRSEMNVSTLELGDSALYLCASSLVIGTGSYEQYFGPGTRLTVT.

The genes are TRBV27 and TRBJ2-3; no clear D gene. The CDR3 sequence is 13 residues long. CDR1 is MNHEY and CDR2 is SMNVEV in the germline V gene (reference sequence). The V gene lost 2 bases and the J gene lost 3 bases, with 6 bases spanning the gap. CDR3 bases: TGTGCCAGCAGTTTACAGGTTACAGATACGCAGTATTTT. Protein: CASSLQVTDTQYF.

Here the CDR3 DNA reads TGTGCCTGGAGCGCAGGGGTGGATGAGCAGTTCTTC. The encoded protein is CAWSAGVDEQFF. The chain recombines TRBV30 with TRBJ2-1; TRBD1 is a possible D gene (6 bases). Deletions cut 3 bases from V and 8 bases from J, with 11 bases between. Germline assignment: CDR1 GTSNPN and CDR2 SVGIG (reference sequence). The CDR3 is 12 residues long. The full variable domain, rest sourced from reference TRBV30 and TRBJ2-1, is SQTIHQWPATLVQPVGSPLSLECTVEGTSNPNLYWYRQAAGRGLQLLFYSVGIGQISSEVPQNLSASRPQDRQFILSSKKLLLSDSGFYLCAWSAGVDEQFFGPGTRLTVL.

J is TRBJ1-6 and V is TRBV27; possible D gene TRBD1, 5 bases. Germline V lookup: CDR1 MNHEY, CDR2 SMNVEV (reference sequence). The CDR3 contains 14 residues. Between the trimmed V and J ends, which lost 3 bases and 8 bases, there was a span of 11 bases. The CDR3 spells CASSFGGTDSPLHF. CDR3 nucleotides: TGTGCCAGCAGTTTCGGAGGGACGGATTCACCCCTCCACTTT.

The chain couples TRBV5-4 to TRBJ1-5, with D unresolved. Germline assignment: CDR1 SGHNT and CDR2 YYREEE (reference sequence). V was pared by 1 base and J by 2 bases, with 4 bases between. The CDR3 extends over 13 amino acids. CDR3 in amino acids: CASSLIGNQPQHF. The DNA for the CDR3 is TGTGCCAGCAGCTTGATAGGCAATCAGCCCCAGCATTTT.

The V gene is TRBV6-1, the J gene TRBJ2-3, with TRBD1 identical over 9 bases. The length of the CDR3 is 14 residues. With V trimmed by 6 bases and J by 1 base, 2 bases remained unmatched. Germline V gene lookup returns CDR1 MNHNS and CDR2 SASEGT. CDR3 in DNA: TGTGCCAGCAGCGACAGGGGGGGCACAGATACGCAGTATTTT. Its protein product is CASSDRGGTDTQYF.

The rearrangement joins TRBV10-1 to TRBJ2-7; possible D gene TRBD1, 6 bases. Germline loops: CDR1 WNHNN, CDR2 SYGVQD (reference sequence). The V and J ends lost 9 bases and 2 bases respectively, with 11 bases between them. The CDR3 runs to 12 residues. The CDR3, as DNA: TGCGCCAGAACCACAGGGACCTACGAGCAGTACTTC. Its translation: CARTTGTYEQYF.

The CDR3 region has the DNA TGTGCCAGCAGTTACTCGGGGGGAGCGCAGCCCCAGCATTTT. This encodes CASSYSGGAQPQHF. The chain carries TRBV6-5 and TRBJ1-5; possible D gene TRBD1, 5 bases. V dropped 0 bases and J dropped 7 bases, with 10 bases sitting between them. Germline assignment: CDR1 MNHEY and CDR2 SVGAGI. CDR3 length equals 14 residues.

The V call is TRBV5-6, the J call TRBJ2-7; D possibly corresponds to TRBD1 (6 bases). Germline V lookup: CDR1 SGHDT, CDR2 YYEEEE. Trimming cost V 0 bases and J 5 bases, with 12 bases left between them. CDR3 size: 14 residues. The CDR3: CASSLGGLGHEQYV. CDR3 in DNA: TGTGCCAGCAGCTTGGGGGGGCTGGGACACGAGCAGTACGTC.

CDR3 sequence reads: CASSVDSGGYNEQFF. CDR3 nucleotide sequence: TGTGCCAGCAGCGTAGATTCAGGGGGCTACAATGAGCAGTTCTTC. The gene calls are TRBV9 and TRBJ2-1; TRBD1 matches 7 bases. This CDR3 is 15 amino acids long. V dropped 0 bases and J dropped 3; count of bases not matched to a gene: 3. Germline CDR1 and CDR2: SGDLS and YYNGEE.

The V gene is TRBV23-1, the J gene TRBJ1-5, with D unclear. TRBV23-1 qualifies as an ORF whose function is uncertain. This CDR3 is 14 amino acids long. Trimming pared 3 bases from V and 5 bases from J, leaving 11 bases between. In DNA, the CDR3 is TGCGCCAGCAGTCAGGGTGGGCGGGATCAGCCCCAGCATTTT. It specifies CASSQGGRDQPQHF.

This chain joins TRBV11-3 and TRBJ2-3, with 8 bases that match TRBD2. V shed 5 bases and J 1 base; nucleotides not matched to a gene: 5. Germline loops: CDR1 SGHNT, CDR2 YENEEA. This CDR3 comprises 15 residues. The DNA for the CDR3 is TGTGCCAGCAGCCCGGGACTAGTTGGCACAGATACGCAGTATTTT. It codes for CASSPGLVGTDTQYF.

The rearrangement joins TRBV5-1 to TRBJ1-1; D gene uncertain. This CDR3 is 15 amino acids long. Germline values: CDR1 SGHRS, CDR2 YFSETQ. Trimming pared 2 bases from V and 1 base from J, leaving 12 bases between. CDR3 region: CASSFESAANTEAFF. The CDR3 coding sequence is TGCGCCAGCAGCTTCGAGAGCGCCGCGAACACTGAAGCTTTCTTT.

This clone showed up just once. The rearrangement links TRBV30 to TRBJ1-1; perhaps TRBD1 as D (5 bases). With 4 bases removed from V and 8 bases from J, the gap between germline ends came to 17 bases. This CDR3 is built from 13 residues. Germline CDR1 GTSNPN, CDR2 SVGIG (reference sequence). The DNA for the CDR3 is TGTGCCTGGACCCCGAGGAGGGGCTCGGAAGCTTTCTTT. Translated: CAWTPRRGSEAFF.

This chain links TRBV27 with TRBJ1-1; the D gene is possibly TRBD1 (6 bases). The germline V gene has CDR1 MNHEY and CDR2 SMNVEV (reference sequence). The CDR3 is made up of 17 amino acids. Trimming left V 2 bases short and J 0 bases short, with 16 bases between. This CDR3 reads CASSLKGGGGMNTEAFF. The CDR3 DNA reads as TGTGCCAGCAGTTTAAAGGGGGGCGGGGGGATGAACACTGAAGCTTTCTTT.

The chain combines TRBV11-2 with TRBJ1-2, with a possible D match to TRBD1 (6 bases). V was cut by 5 bases and J by 6 bases, with 16 bases left in between. The CDR3 spans 14 residues. Germline V gives CDR1 SGHAT, CDR2 FQNNGV. The CDR3 protein is CASSRWGLRNGYTF. DNA for the CDR3: TGTGCCAGCAGCCGGTGGGGGCTGAGGAATGGCTACACCTTC.

This clone was observed a few times. The chain carries TRBV15 and TRBJ1-1; D is undetermined. The CDR3 is made up of 14 amino acids. The V end lost 0 bases, the J end lost 4 bases, and 9 bases lay between the germline ends. Germline V gene data show CDR1 as LNHNV and CDR2 as YYDKDF (reference sequence). The CDR3 here is CATSRDYEVTEAFF. The CDR3 nucleotides read TGTGCCACCAGCAGAGATTATGAGGTCACTGAAGCTTTCTTT.

The chain has TRBV19 and TRBJ1-6, with D tentatively TRBD1 (6 bases). Trimming stripped 3 bases from V and 7 bases from J, with 16 bases between. This CDR3 contains 16 residues. CDR1 is LNHDA and CDR2 is SQIVND in the germline V gene (reference sequence). CDR3 coding DNA: TGTGCCAGTAGTATGAGCGTGGGGCAGGGGAATTCACCCCTCCACTTT. Its protein is CASSMSVGQGNSPLHF.

The rearrangement uses TRBV5-1 and TRBJ1-1; D is unresolved. With 0 bases removed from V and 4 bases from J, the gap between germline ends came to 10 bases. CDR1 SGHRS and CDR2 YFSETQ come from the germline V gene. The CDR3 consists of 14 residues. DNA of the CDR3: TGCGCCAGCAGCTTGGGCAGGTTCTCCACTGAAGCTTTCTTT. This translates into CASSLGRFSTEAFF.

This clone was recorded only once. The chain joins TRBV5-1 to TRBJ2-1, with D possibly being TRBD1 (6 bases). CDR1 SGHRS and CDR2 YFSETQ come from the germline V gene. This CDR3 comprises 13 residues. V was trimmed by 2 bases and J by 8 bases, leaving 11 bases between them. Here the CDR3 DNA reads TGCGCCAGCAGCTTATCAGGGGCATATGAGCAGTTCTTC. Translated, it gives CASSLSGAYEQFF. Full variable domain (outside the CDR3, taken from reference TRBV5-1 and TRBJ2-1): KAGVTQTPRYLIKTRGQQVTLSCSPISGHRSVSWYQQTPGQGLQFLFEYFSETQRNKGNFPGRFSGRQFSNSRSEMNVSTLELGDSALYLCASSLSGAYEQFFGPGTRLTVL.

The chain uses TRBV29-1 and TRBJ1-2; tentatively, D is TRBD1 (5 bases). Trimming removed 1 base at V and 6 bases at J, with 12 bases between. CDR3 size: 13 residues. The germline V gene has CDR1 SQVTM and CDR2 ANQGSEA. The CDR3 region has the DNA TGCAGCGTTGAAGTCCGGGGGTCCAATGGCTACACCTTC. This sequence encodes CSVEVRGSNGYTF.

This chain connects TRBV7-2 to TRBJ2-7; 15 bases agree with TRBD2. J was trimmed by 3 bases and V by 5 bases; bases with no gene match: 2. Germline V gene sequence: CDR1 SGHTA, CDR2 FQGNSA. The CDR3 sequence is 15 residues long. The DNA of the CDR3 is TGTGCCAGCAGCCAGGGACTAGCGGGGGGCTACGAGCAGTACTTC. This codes for CASSQGLAGGYEQYF. The whole variable domain, filled in from reference TRBV7-2 and TRBJ2-7, reads GAGVSQSPSNKVTEKGKDVELRCDPISGHTALYWYRQSLGQGLEFLIYFQGNSAPDKSGLPSDRFSAERTGGSVSTLTIQRTQQEDSAVYLCASSQGLAGGYEQYFGPGTRLTVT.

In the case of this clone: One end of the junction fails to match germline, which may point to a read error. CDR3 in amino acids: CASSGTGAYLVF. The DNA of the CDR3 is TGTGCCAGCAGCGGAACAGGGGCCTACTTGGTCTTC. The gene calls are TRBV5-5 and TRBJ2-1; TRBD1 matches 7 bases. Germline loops: CDR1 SGHKS, CDR2 YYEKEE (reference sequence). The CDR3 loop spans 12 amino acids.